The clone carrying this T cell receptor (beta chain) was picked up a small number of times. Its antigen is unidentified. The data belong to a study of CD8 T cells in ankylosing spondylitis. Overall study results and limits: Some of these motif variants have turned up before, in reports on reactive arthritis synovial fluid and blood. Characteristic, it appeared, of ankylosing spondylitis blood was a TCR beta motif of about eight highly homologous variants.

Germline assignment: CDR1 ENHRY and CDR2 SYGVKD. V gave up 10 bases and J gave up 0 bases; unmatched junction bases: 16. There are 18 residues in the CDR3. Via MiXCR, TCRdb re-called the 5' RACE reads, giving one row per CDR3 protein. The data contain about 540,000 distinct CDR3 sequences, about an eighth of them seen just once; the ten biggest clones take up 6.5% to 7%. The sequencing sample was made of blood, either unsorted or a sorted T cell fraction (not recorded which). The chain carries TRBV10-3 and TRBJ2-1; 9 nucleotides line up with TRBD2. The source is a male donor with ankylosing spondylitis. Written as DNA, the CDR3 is TGTGCCACCCTAGAGCGAGCGGGAGGCCAAAGCTCCTACAATGAGCAGTTCTTC. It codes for CATLERAGGQSSYNEQFF.